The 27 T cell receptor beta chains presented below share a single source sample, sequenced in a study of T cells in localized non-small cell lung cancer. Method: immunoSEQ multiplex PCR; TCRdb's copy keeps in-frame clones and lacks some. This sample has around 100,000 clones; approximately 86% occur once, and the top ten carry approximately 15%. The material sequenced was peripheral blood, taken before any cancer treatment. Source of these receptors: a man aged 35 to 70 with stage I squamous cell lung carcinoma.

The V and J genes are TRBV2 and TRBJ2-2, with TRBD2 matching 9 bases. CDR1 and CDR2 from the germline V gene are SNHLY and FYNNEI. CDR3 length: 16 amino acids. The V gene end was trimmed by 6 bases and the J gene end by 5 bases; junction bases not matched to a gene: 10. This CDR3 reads CASRRGAGGRTGELFF. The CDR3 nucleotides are TGTGCCAGCAGGAGGGGAGCGGGGGGCCGAACCGGGGAGCTGTTTTTT.

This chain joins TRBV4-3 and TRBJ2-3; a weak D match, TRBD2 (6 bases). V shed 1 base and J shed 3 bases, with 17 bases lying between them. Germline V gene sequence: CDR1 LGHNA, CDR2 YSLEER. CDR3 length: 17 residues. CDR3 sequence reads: CASSQVLAGSLTDTQYF. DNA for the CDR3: TGCGCCAGCAGCCAAGTTCTGGCGGGGAGCCTGACAGATACGCAGTATTTT.

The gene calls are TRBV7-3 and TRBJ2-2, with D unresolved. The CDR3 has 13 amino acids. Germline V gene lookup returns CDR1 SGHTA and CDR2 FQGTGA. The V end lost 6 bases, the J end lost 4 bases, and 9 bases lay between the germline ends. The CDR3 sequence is CASRFRSTGELFF. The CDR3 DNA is TGTGCCAGCAGGTTCCGGAGCACCGGGGAGCTGTTTTTT.

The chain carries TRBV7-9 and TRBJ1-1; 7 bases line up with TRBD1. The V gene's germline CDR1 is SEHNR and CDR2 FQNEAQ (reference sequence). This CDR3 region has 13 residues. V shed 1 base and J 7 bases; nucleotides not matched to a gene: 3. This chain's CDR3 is CASSLGQGREAFF. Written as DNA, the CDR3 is TGTGCCAGCAGCTTAGGACAGGGCCGTGAAGCTTTCTTT.

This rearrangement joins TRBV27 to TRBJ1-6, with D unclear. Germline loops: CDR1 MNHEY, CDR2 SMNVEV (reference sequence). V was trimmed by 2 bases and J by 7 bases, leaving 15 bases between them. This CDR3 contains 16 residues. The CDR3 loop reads CASSLAFGPINSPLHF. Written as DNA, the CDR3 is TGTGCCAGCAGTTTAGCCTTCGGACCTATCAATTCACCCCTCCACTTT.

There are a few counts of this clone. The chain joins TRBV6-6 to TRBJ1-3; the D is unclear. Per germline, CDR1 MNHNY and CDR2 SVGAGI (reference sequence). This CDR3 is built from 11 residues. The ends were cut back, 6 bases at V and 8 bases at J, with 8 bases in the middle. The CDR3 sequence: CASSLKDTIYF. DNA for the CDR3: TGTGCCAGCAGCCTGAAAGACACCATATATTTT.

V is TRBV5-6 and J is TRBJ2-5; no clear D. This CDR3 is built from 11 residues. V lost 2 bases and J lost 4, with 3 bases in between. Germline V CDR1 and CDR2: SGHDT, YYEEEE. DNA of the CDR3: TGTGCCAGCAGCTTTTTAGAGACCCAGTACTTC. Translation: CASSFLETQYF. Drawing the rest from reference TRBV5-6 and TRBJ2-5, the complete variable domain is DAGVTQSPTHLIKTRGQQVTLRCSPKSGHDTVSWYQQALGQGPQFIFQYYEEEERQRGNFPDRFSGHQFPNYSSELNVNALLLGDSALYLCASSFLETQYFGPGTRLLVL.

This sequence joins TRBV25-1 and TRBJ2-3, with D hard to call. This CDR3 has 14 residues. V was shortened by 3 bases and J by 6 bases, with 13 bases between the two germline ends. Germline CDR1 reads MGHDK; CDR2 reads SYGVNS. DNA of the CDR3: TGTGCCAGCAGTGACCCTTCTTCGTCGGATACGCAGTATTTT. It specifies CASSDPSSSDTQYF. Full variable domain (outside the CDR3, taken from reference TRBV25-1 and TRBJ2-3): EADIYQTPRYLVIGTGKKITLECSQTMGHDKMYWYQQDPGMELHLIHYSYGVNSTEKGDLSSESTVSRIRTEHFPLTLESARPSHTSQYLCASSDPSSSDTQYFGPGTRLTVL.

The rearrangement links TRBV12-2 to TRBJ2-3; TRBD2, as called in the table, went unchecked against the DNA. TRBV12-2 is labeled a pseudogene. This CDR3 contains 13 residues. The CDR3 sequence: CASRFPVRDTQYF. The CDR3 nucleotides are TGTGCAAGTCGCTTCCCCGTTCGGGATACGCAGTATTTT.

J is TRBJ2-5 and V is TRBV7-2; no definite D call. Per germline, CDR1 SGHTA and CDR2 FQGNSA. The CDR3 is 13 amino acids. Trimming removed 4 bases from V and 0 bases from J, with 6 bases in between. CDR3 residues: CASSSRNQETQYF. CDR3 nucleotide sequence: TGTGCCAGCAGCTCCAGAAACCAAGAGACCCAGTACTTC.

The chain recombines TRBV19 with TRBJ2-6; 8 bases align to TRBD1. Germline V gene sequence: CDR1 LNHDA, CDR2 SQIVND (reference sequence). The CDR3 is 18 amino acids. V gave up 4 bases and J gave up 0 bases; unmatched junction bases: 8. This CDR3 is CASSKGGQGSSGANVLTF. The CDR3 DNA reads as TGTGCCAGTAGTAAGGGCGGACAGGGCTCCTCTGGGGCCAACGTCCTGACTTTC.

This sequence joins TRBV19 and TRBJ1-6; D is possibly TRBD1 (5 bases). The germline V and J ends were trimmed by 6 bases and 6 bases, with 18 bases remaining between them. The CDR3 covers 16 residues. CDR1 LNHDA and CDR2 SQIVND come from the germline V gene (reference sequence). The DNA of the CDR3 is TGTGCCAGTAGATCCGAGGGGATTAATAGTAATTCACCCCTCCACTTT. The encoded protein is CASRSEGINSNSPLHF.

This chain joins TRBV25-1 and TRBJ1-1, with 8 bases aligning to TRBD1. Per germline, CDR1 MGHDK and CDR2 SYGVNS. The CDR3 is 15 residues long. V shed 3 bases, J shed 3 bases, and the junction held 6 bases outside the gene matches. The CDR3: CASSDSNRGDTEAFF. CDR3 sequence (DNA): TGTGCCAGCAGTGACTCTAACAGGGGGGACACTGAAGCTTTCTTT.

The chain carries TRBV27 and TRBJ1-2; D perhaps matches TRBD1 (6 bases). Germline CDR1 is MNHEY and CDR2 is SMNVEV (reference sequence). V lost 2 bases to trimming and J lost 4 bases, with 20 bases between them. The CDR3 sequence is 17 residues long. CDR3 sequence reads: CASSLAAFPDRSYGYTF. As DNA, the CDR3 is TGTGCCAGCAGTTTAGCGGCTTTTCCGGACAGATCCTATGGCTACACCTTC.

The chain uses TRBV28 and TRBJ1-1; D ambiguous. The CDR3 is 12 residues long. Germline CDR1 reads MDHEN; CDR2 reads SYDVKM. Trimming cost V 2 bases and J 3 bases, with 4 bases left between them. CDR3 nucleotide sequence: TGTGCCAGCAGTTTACGGTACACTGAAGCTTTCTTT. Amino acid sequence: CASSLRYTEAFF.

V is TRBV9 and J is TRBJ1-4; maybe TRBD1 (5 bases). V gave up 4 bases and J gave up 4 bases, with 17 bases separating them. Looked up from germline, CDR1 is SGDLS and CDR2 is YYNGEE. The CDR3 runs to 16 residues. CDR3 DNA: TGTGCCAGCAGCCCTCACCCTCAGGGAGGTAATGAAAAACTGTTTTTT. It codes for CASSPHPQGGNEKLFF.

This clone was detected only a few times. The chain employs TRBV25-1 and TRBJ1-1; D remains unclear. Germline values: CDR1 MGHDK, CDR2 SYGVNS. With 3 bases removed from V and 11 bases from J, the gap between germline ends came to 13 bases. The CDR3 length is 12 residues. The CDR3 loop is CASSDRGVRAFF. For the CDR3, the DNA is TGTGCCAGCAGTGACCGCGGGGTACGGGCTTTCTTT.

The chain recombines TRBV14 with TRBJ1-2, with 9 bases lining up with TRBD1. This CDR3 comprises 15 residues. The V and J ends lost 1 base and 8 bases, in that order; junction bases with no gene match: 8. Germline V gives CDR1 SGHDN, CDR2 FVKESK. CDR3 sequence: CASSQAMGQGGGYTF. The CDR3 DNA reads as TGTGCCAGCAGCCAAGCTATGGGACAGGGAGGCGGCTACACCTTC.

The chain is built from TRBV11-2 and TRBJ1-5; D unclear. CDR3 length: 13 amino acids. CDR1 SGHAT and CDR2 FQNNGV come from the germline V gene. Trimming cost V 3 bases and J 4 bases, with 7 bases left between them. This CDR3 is CASSFNRNQPQHF. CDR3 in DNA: TGTGCCAGCAGCTTCAACAGAAATCAGCCCCAGCATTTT.

The CDR3 here is CASSPRGKESEQFF. DNA of the CDR3: TGTGCCAGCTCACCACGGGGCAAGGAGAGTGAGCAGTTCTTC. J is TRBJ2-1 and V is TRBV18; a weak D match, TRBD1 (5 bases). Germline values: CDR1 KGHSH, CDR2 LQKENI. The CDR3 has 14 amino acids. Trimming took 1 base from V and 9 from J, leaving 13 bases between them. Full variable domain (remainder filled in from reference TRBV18 and TRBJ2-1): NAGVMQNPRHLVRRRGQEARLRCSPMKGHSHVYWYRQLPEEGLKFMVYLQKENIIDESGMPKERFSAEFPKEGPSILRIQQVVRGDSAAYFCASSPRGKESEQFFGPGTRLTVL.

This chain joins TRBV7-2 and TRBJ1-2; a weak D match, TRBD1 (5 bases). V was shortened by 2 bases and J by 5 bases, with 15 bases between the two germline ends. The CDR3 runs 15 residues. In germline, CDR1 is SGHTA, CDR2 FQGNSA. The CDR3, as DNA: TGTGCCAGCAGCTTATCGGGACCGAGATTATATGGCTACACCTTC. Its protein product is CASSLSGPRLYGYTF.

The CDR3 DNA is TGTGCCAGGCTCACCGGGGCCCTCACTGCCGGCTACACCTTC. Residues: CARLTGALTAGYTF. The J gene is TRBJ1-2, the V gene TRBV7-2, with D tentatively TRBD1 (5 bases). The V end lost 9 bases, the J end lost 8 bases, and 22 bases lay between the germline ends. From germline, CDR1 is SGHTA and CDR2 FQGNSA. The CDR3 consists of 14 residues. Full variable domain (rest looked up from reference TRBV7-2 and TRBJ1-2): GAGVSQSPSNKVTEKGKDVELRCDPISGHTALYWYRQSLGQGLEFLIYFQGNSAPDKSGLPSDRFSAERTGGSVSTLTIQRTQQEDSAVYLCARLTGALTAGYTFGSGTRLTVV.

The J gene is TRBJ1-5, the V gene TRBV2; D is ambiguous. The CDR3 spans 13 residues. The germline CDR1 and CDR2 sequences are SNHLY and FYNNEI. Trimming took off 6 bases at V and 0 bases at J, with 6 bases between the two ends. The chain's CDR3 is CASSTRSNQPQHF. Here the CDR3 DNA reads TGTGCCAGCAGCACACGTAGCAATCAGCCCCAGCATTTT.

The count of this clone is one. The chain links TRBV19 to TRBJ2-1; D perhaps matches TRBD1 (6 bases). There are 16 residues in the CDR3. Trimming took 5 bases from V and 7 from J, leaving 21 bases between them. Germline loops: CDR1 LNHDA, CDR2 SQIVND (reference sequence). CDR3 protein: CASSSGQSSVRNEQFF. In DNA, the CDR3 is TGTGCCAGTAGTTCTGGACAGTCCTCTGTTCGGAATGAGCAGTTCTTC.

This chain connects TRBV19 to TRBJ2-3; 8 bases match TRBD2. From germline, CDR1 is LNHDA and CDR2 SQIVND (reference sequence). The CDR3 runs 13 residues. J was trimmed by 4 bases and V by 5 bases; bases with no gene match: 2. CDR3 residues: CASSDGGADTQYF. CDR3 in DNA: TGTGCCAGTAGTGACGGGGGGGCAGATACGCAGTATTTT.

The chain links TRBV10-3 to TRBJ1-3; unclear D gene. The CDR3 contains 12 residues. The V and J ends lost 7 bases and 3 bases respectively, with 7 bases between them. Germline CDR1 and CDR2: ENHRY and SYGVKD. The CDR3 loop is CAIKGSGNTIYF. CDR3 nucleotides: TGTGCCATCAAGGGAAGTGGAAACACCATATATTTT.

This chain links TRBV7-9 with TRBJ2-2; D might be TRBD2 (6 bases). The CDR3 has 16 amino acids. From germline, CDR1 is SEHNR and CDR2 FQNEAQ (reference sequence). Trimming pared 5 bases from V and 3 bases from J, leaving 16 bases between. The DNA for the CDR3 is TGTGCCAGCAGCCCGGGAGTCAGGTTCGACACCGGGGAGCTGTTTTTT. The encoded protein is CASSPGVRFDTGELFF.